The 11 T cell receptor beta chains below all came from one sample that was sequenced in a study of identical twins. TCRdb reanalysed the 5' RACE reads using MiXCR and keeps one entry per CDR3 protein. The sample includes 350,000 to 500,000 distinct CDR3 sequences, around 18% of them seen just once. Sequenced: naive T cells sorted from blood. These receptors were obtained from a man aged 45 to 65 in good health.

The CDR3 loop is CASSQLDSGSYNEQFF. The CDR3 region has the DNA TGTGCCAGCAGCCAACTAGATAGCGGATCCTACAATGAGCAGTTCTTC. The chain links TRBV14 to TRBJ2-1; maybe TRBD2 (6 bases). The germline gives CDR1 SGHDN, CDR2 FVKESK. The CDR3 is 16 amino acids. V was clipped by 2 bases and J by 1 base, with 12 bases between them.

This clonotype was seen a few times. The rearrangement joins TRBV6-2 or TRBV6-3 to TRBJ2-7, with 7 bases that match TRBD1. This CDR3 has 14 amino acids. The V and J ends lost 0 bases and 4 bases, in that order; junction bases with no gene match: 3. CDR1 is MNHEY and CDR2 is SVGEGT in the germline V gene. CDR3 nucleotide sequence: TGTGCCAGCAGTTACTCACCAGGGGGATACGAGCAGTACTTC. It is translated as CASSYSPGGYEQYF.

This clonotype was seen a handful of times. A junction boundary mismatches the germline segment, possibly from a read error. This chain links TRBV15 with TRBJ2-3, with 8 nucleotides matching TRBD2. This CDR3 comprises 16 residues. CDR1 is LNHNV and CDR2 is YYDKDF in the germline V gene (reference sequence). CDR3: CATTRGVAGSTDTQYF. CDR3 DNA: TGTGCCACCACCAGAGGGGTAGCGGGGAGCACAGATACGCAGTATTTT.

This clonotype was seen a handful of times. The gene calls are TRBV4-1 and TRBJ2-1; 12 nucleotides align to TRBD2. Trimming took 2 bases from V and 8 from J; bases not matched to a gene: 7. The germline V gene encodes CDR1 MGHRA and CDR2 YSYEKL. The CDR3 has 16 amino acids. The CDR3 DNA follows: TGCGCCAGCAGCCAACTAGGACTAGCGGGGTGGTATGAGCAGTTCTTC. This encodes CASSQLGLAGWYEQFF.

The CDR3 bases are TGCAGTGCAAGGGGTCTGTTCACAGATACGCAGTATTTT. It encodes CSARGLFTDTQYF. The rearrangement uses TRBV20-1 and TRBJ2-3; tentatively, D is TRBD1 (5 bases). Germline CDR1 reads DFQATT; CDR2 reads SNEGSKA (reference sequence). V lost 6 bases and J 2 bases, leaving 12 bases between the germline ends. CDR3 length equals 13 residues.

This clonotype was picked up a small number of times. The V call is TRBV11-2, the J call TRBJ2-3; D remains unclear. CDR1 SGHAT and CDR2 FQNNGV come from the germline V gene. V was trimmed by 5 bases and J by 6 bases, leaving 12 bases between them. CDR3 length: 13 residues. CDR3: CASSITPTDTQYF. CDR3 nucleotide sequence: TGTGCCAGCAGCATAACCCCGACGGATACGCAGTATTTT.

This clonotype was detected only a few times. This chain joins TRBV20-1 and TRBJ1-5; D is unclear. Trimming stripped 2 bases from V and 3 bases from J, with 8 bases between. There are 13 residues in the CDR3. Germline lookup yields CDR1 DFQATT and CDR2 SNEGSKA (reference sequence). The CDR3 sequence is CSARSVNNQPQHF. In DNA form, the CDR3 reads TGCAGTGCTAGATCGGTAAACAATCAGCCCCAGCATTTT.

Notes on this clonotype: This may arise from a read error, as a much more abundant clone is one base away. This chain joins TRBV20-1 and TRBJ2-4, with 8 bases fitting TRBD2. The CDR3 sequence is 13 residues long. In germline, CDR1 is DFQATT, CDR2 SNEGSKA (reference sequence). The CDR3 nucleotides are TGCAATGCTAGAGGGGCTAGCGGGAACATTCAGTACTTC. Its protein is CNARGASGNIQYF.

The chain recombines TRBV11-2 with TRBJ2-4; D gene ambiguous. The CDR3 is 18 residues long. V lost 7 bases to trimming and J lost 0 bases, with 22 bases between them. Germline V CDR1 and CDR2: SGHAT, FQNNGV. The CDR3 DNA reads TGTGCCAGCAACTACCCGTCGGGTTCCCTTCAAGCCAAAAACATTCAGTACTTC. Protein product: CASNYPSGSLQAKNIQYF.

This clonotype was counted at least ten times. The chain combines TRBV12-3 or TRBV12-4 with TRBJ2-7; 8 bases fit TRBD2. CDR3 length equals 13 residues. J gave up 10 bases and V 4 bases, and 9 bases lay outside the gene matches. CDR3 sequence reads: CASSSTLAGIQYF. In DNA form, the CDR3 reads TGTGCCAGCAGTTCCACTTTAGCGGGAATCCAGTACTTC.

CDR3 residues: CASSLVNSGETQYF. As DNA, the CDR3 is TGTGCCAGCAGCTTAGTTAACAGCGGAGAGACCCAGTACTTC. The chain couples TRBV11-2 to TRBJ2-5, with D maybe TRBD2 (5 bases). The germline V gene encodes CDR1 SGHAT and CDR2 FQNNGV. Trimming took 1 base from V and 4 from J, leaving 10 bases between them. The CDR3 is made up of 14 amino acids.